This entry lists 25 T cell receptor beta chains sequenced from one sample in a study of T cell repertoires in cytomegalovirus infection. TCRdb reprocessed the reads with MiXCR, giving one entry per CDR3 protein. The data contain about 600,000 distinct CDR3 sequences, approximately 25% of them seen just once; the ten biggest clones take up roughly 8%. Sequencing was carried out using CD8+ T cells from PBMCs. All receptors derive from a human donor in good health (CMV status not recorded). Some clones in this sample may be carry-over from other donors' samples.

The chain couples TRBV12-3 or TRBV12-4 to TRBJ1-2, with a possible D match to TRBD1 (5 bases). V was shortened by 5 bases and J by 4 bases, with 11 bases between the two germline ends. The CDR3 is made up of 13 amino acids. CDR3 in amino acids: CASSRGTTYGYTF. The CDR3 DNA follows: TGTGCCAGCAGTCGGGGGACCACCTATGGCTACACCTTC.

This clonotype was seen ten or more times. The rearrangement uses TRBV7-9 and TRBJ2-1; D is perhaps TRBD1 (6 bases). The V gene's germline CDR1 is SEHNR and CDR2 FQNEAQ (reference sequence). Trimming pared 5 bases from V and 7 bases from J, leaving 12 bases between. The CDR3 sequence is 13 residues long. The CDR3 nucleotides read TGTGCCAGCAGCCCCTCACAGGGAAATGAGCAGTTCTTC. This sequence encodes CASSPSQGNEQFF.

The genes are TRBV29-1 and TRBJ1-1; D is undetermined. This CDR3 is 12 amino acids long. The V and J ends lost 1 base and 7 bases respectively, with 10 bases between them. Germline-derived CDR1 and CDR2 are SQVTM and ANQGSEA. The CDR3 here is CSVEGRPNEAFF. The CDR3 region has the DNA TGCAGCGTTGAAGGGCGGCCCAATGAAGCTTTCTTT.

The chain has TRBV10-2 and TRBJ2-7; the match to TRBD2 covers 9 bases. The germline V gene encodes CDR1 WSHSY and CDR2 SAAADI. The V and J ends lost 0 bases and 3 bases, in that order; junction bases with no gene match: 6. The length of the CDR3 is 16 residues. The CDR3 nucleotides read TGCGCCAGCAGTGAGTCGGCGAGCGGGGGGCTCTACGAGCAGTACTTC. As protein: CASSESASGGLYEQYF.

Comment on this clonotype: One end of the junction varies from germline; a read error may be responsible. The V gene is TRBV20-1, the J gene TRBJ2-1, with 8 positions matching TRBD1. This CDR3 is 16 amino acids long. The germline CDR1 and CDR2 sequences are DFQATT and SNEGSKA (reference sequence). The CDR3 sequence is CGARDKETGVWNEQFF. DNA for the CDR3: TGCGGTGCTAGAGATAAGGAGACAGGGGTATGGAATGAGCAGTTCTTC.

V gene TRBV20-1 combines with J gene TRBJ2-1; 9 bases match TRBD1. The CDR3 runs 15 residues. Looked up from germline, CDR1 is DFQATT and CDR2 is SNEGSKA (reference sequence). V lost 2 bases to trimming and J lost 3 bases; unmatched junction nucleotides: 5. The CDR3 nucleotides read TGCAGTGCTAGAAGGGGACAGGGTTTCTACAATGAGCAGTTCTTC. It encodes CSARRGQGFYNEQFF.

This sequence joins TRBV6-1 and TRBJ1-5; the D gene is possibly TRBD1 (5 bases). The CDR3 consists of 15 residues. The V and J ends lost 6 bases and 4 bases respectively, with 16 bases between them. Germline CDR1 and CDR2: MNHNS and SASEGT. This CDR3 is CASRLTGGGNQPQHF. The CDR3 DNA reads TGTGCCAGCAGGCTCACGGGGGGAGGTAATCAGCCCCAGCATTTT.

This clonotype was counted a few times. V gene TRBV6-6 combines with J gene TRBJ1-1; D gene uncertain. The germline V and J ends were trimmed by 5 bases and 8 bases, with 18 bases remaining between them. CDR1 is MNHNY, CDR2 SVGAGI, per germline (reference sequence). CDR3 length: 14 residues. The CDR3 coding sequence is TGTGCCAGCAGTCAACGGACGGTCGTGGGGGAAGCTTTCTTT. It codes for CASSQRTVVGEAFF.

The V gene is TRBV20-1, the J gene TRBJ2-1; tentative D call: TRBD2 (5 bases). The ends were cut back, 5 bases at V and 6 bases at J, with 17 bases in the middle. Germline CDR1 DFQATT, CDR2 SNEGSKA (reference sequence). This CDR3 region has 14 residues. The CDR3 region has the DNA TGCAGTGCTTCCCTCTTCCAGCGGACCAATGAGCAGTTCTTC. It specifies CSASLFQRTNEQFF.

This clonotype was found many times. The chain recombines TRBV14 with TRBJ1-1; D remains ambiguous. The CDR3 sequence is 13 residues long. Per germline, CDR1 SGHDN and CDR2 FVKESK. V was cut by 1 base and J by 4 bases, with 7 bases left in between. CDR3 loop: CASSQALVTEAFF. CDR3 nucleotides: TGTGCCAGCAGCCAAGCTTTGGTCACTGAAGCTTTCTTT.

This clonotype was seen more than once but under ten times. The rearrangement joins TRBV4-1 to TRBJ2-7, with 10 bases aligning to TRBD1. The germline CDR1 and CDR2 sequences are MGHRA and YSYEKL. V dropped 2 bases and J dropped 4; count of bases not matched to a gene: 11. The CDR3 has 17 amino acids. The CDR3 region has the DNA TGCGCCAGCAGCCAAAGAGGAGGGACAGGGGCGGATTACGAGCAGTACTTC. Its translation is CASSQRGGTGADYEQYF.

In its sample, this clonotype was seen many times. This chain links TRBV7-9 with TRBJ2-1; perhaps TRBD1 as D (6 bases). The V gene lost 8 bases and the J gene lost 0 bases, with 23 bases spanning the gap. Looked up from germline, CDR1 is SEHNR and CDR2 is FQNEAQ (reference sequence). The CDR3 totals 18 residues. CDR3 protein: CASLTSVGAFISYNEQFF. Here the CDR3 DNA reads TGTGCCAGCCTAACGAGCGTGGGGGCCTTCATCTCCTACAATGAGCAGTTCTTC.

In its sample, this clonotype was seen a few times. J is TRBJ2-2 and V is TRBV29-1, with a possible D match to TRBD2 (5 bases). This CDR3 comprises 15 residues. The V gene's germline CDR1 is SQVTM and CDR2 ANQGSEA. Trimming stripped 4 bases from V and 0 bases from J, with 12 bases between. The CDR3 sequence is CSVGVRESNTGELFF. In DNA, the CDR3 is TGCAGCGTTGGGGTTCGGGAATCGAACACCGGGGAGCTGTTTTTT.

This clonotype has ten or more counts. The chain carries TRBV4-1 and TRBJ2-5; D unclear. CDR1 MGHRA and CDR2 YSYEKL come from the germline V gene. This CDR3 is built from 15 residues. Trimming left V 0 bases short and J 3 bases short, with 11 bases between. CDR3 loop: CASSQERGLEETQYF. In DNA, the CDR3 is TGCGCCAGCAGCCAAGAACGCGGTCTCGAAGAGACCCAGTACTTC.

In this sample, this clonotype turned up a few times. V is TRBV19 and J is TRBJ1-1, with D perhaps TRBD1 (5 bases). The CDR3 has 15 amino acids. Trimming cost V 7 bases and J 1 base, with 16 bases left between them. Germline loops: CDR1 LNHDA, CDR2 SQIVND (reference sequence). CDR3 amino acids: CASTLQRRGNTEAFF. CDR3 DNA sequence: TGTGCCAGTACCCTCCAGAGGAGGGGGAACACTGAAGCTTTCTTT.

The chain links TRBV9 to TRBJ2-5; D might be TRBD1 (6 bases). Trimming shortened V by 0 bases and J by 5 bases, and 11 bases separated the two germline ends. Germline values: CDR1 SGDLS, CDR2 YYNGEE. CDR3 length: 14 residues. CDR3 protein: CASSVGGGAETQYF. CDR3 nucleotide sequence: TGTGCCAGCAGCGTAGGTGGGGGCGCGGAGACCCAGTACTTC.

The V and J genes are TRBV6-4 and TRBJ2-2; D call uncertain. CDR1 and CDR2 (germline): MRHNA, SNTAGT. This CDR3 contains 15 residues. V shed 0 bases and J shed 0 bases, with 5 bases lying between them. The CDR3 nucleotides are TGTGCCAGCAGTGACTCTACATCGAACACCGGGGAGCTGTTTTTT. Its translation is CASSDSTSNTGELFF.

This chain joins TRBV29-1 and TRBJ1-2, with TRBD1 matching 7 bases. V was clipped by 3 bases and J by 2 bases; unmatched bases: 3. Per the germline V gene, CDR1 is SQVTM and CDR2 is ANQGSEA. CDR3 length: 13 amino acids. The CDR3 here is CSVDAQGNYGYTF. In DNA form, the CDR3 reads TGCAGCGTTGACGCACAGGGGAACTATGGCTACACCTTC.

This clonotype was seen only a few times. The chain uses TRBV28 and TRBJ2-2; TRBD1 matches at 7 bases. The CDR3 is 18 amino acids. CDR1 and CDR2 from the germline V gene are MDHEN and SYDVKM. Germline trimming cut 4 bases from V and 6 bases from J; bases unmatched to any gene: 17. As DNA, the CDR3 is TGTGCCAGCAGTTCCGGGACATTGAGGGGGCCGTACCCCGGGGAGCTGTTTTTT. Its protein is CASSSGTLRGPYPGELFF.

The sample holds many counts of this clonotype. This chain links TRBV28 with TRBJ2-2; possibly TRBD1 or TRBD2 for D (6 bases each). This CDR3 contains 17 residues. V lost 5 bases to trimming and J lost 4 bases, with 20 bases between them. The germline gives CDR1 MDHEN, CDR2 SYDVKM. DNA of the CDR3: TGTGCCAGCAGTCACCCGCGGGACAAAATAACCACCGGGGAGCTGTTTTTT. The encoded protein is CASSHPRDKITTGELFF.

This clonotype has more than one count but fewer than ten. This rearrangement joins TRBV20-1 to TRBJ2-1, with 7 bases that match TRBD1. The V segment lost 0 bases and the J segment 7 bases; nucleotides outside the gene matches: 9. Germline V CDR1 and CDR2: DFQATT, SNEGSKA (reference sequence). This CDR3 region has 15 residues. CDR3 in amino acids: CSARDSKTGWNEQFF. The CDR3 nucleotides read TGCAGTGCTAGAGATTCCAAGACAGGGTGGAATGAGCAGTTCTTC.

This clonotype was seen ten or more times. This rearrangement joins TRBV7-2 to TRBJ2-1; TRBD2 might be the D (10 bases). Trimming shortened V by 3 bases and J by 0 bases, and 24 bases separated the two germline ends. This CDR3 has 20 amino acids. Germline-derived CDR1 and CDR2 are SGHTA and FQGNSA. CDR3 region: CASSLPGQGVAGGSYNEQFF. In DNA, the CDR3 is TGTGCCAGCAGCTTGCCGGGACAGGGAGTAGCGGGGGGCTCCTACAATGAGCAGTTCTTC.

In this sample, this clonotype turned up a few times. The chain combines TRBV7-6 with TRBJ2-5; TRBD1 aligns across 10 bases. CDR1 and CDR2 from the germline V gene are SGHVS and FNYEAQ. The CDR3 has 15 amino acids. V shed 5 bases and J 5 bases; nucleotides not matched to a gene: 8. For the CDR3, the DNA is TGTGCCAGCAGCCCAGGGACAGGGGCGGACGAGACCCAGTACTTC. This translates into CASSPGTGADETQYF.

As for this clonotype: A clone one base away is much larger, so this may be a read error. The rearrangement uses TRBV7-6 and TRBJ2-2; 10 bases fit TRBD2. The CDR3 runs to 16 residues. V was pared by 5 bases and J by 3 bases, with 6 bases of the junction left unmatched. Looked up from germline, CDR1 is SGHVS and CDR2 is FNYEAQ. The CDR3 coding sequence is TGTGCCAGCAGCCCCCTAGCGGGGGTGGACACCGGGGAGCTGTTTTTT. Its protein is CASSPLAGVDTGELFF.

This clonotype was seen a few times. V gene TRBV6-5 combines with J gene TRBJ1-4; D gene unclear. The CDR3 extends over 13 amino acids. V was pared by 6 bases and J by 2 bases, with 7 bases between. Germline V CDR1 and CDR2: MNHEY, SVGAGI. The DNA of the CDR3 is TGTGCCAGCAGGGGCGGTACTAATGAAAAACTGTTTTTT. It specifies CASRGGTNEKLFF.